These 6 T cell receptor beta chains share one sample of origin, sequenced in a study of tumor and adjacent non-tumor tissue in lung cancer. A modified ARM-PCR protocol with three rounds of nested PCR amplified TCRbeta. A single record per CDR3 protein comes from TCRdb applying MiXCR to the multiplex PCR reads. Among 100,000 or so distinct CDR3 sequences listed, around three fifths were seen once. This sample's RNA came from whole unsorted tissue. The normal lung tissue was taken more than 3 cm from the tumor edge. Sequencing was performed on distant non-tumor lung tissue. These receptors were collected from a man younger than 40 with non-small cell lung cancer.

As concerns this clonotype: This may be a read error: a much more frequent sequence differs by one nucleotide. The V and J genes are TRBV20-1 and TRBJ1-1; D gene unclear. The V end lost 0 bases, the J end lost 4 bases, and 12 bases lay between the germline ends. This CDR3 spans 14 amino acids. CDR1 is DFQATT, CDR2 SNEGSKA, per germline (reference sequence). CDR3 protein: CSARERGTGTEAFF. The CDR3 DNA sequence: TGCAGTGCTAGAGAACGGGGTACGGGCACTGAAGCTTTCTTT.

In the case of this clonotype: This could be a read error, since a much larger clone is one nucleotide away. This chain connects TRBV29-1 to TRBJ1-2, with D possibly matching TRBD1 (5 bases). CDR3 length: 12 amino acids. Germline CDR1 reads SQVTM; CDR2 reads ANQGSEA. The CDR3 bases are TGCAGCCTTGACTTAGGGGTATCTGGCTACACCTTC. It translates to CSLDLGVSGYTF.

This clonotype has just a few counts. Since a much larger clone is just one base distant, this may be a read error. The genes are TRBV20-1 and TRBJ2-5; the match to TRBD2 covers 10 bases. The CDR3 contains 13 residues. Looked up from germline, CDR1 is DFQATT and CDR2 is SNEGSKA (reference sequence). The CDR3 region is CSAPSGGQETRYF. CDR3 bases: TGCAGTGCCCCTAGCGGGGGCCAAGAGACCCGGTACTTC.

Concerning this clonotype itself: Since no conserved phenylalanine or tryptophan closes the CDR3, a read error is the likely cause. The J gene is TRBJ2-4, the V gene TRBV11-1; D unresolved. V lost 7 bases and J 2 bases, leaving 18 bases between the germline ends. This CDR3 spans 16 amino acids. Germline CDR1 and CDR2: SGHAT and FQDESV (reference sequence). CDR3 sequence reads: CASTRSGMATKNIQYL. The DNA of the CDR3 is TGTGCCAGCACCCGCTCAGGCATGGCGACCAAAAACATTCAGTACCTC.

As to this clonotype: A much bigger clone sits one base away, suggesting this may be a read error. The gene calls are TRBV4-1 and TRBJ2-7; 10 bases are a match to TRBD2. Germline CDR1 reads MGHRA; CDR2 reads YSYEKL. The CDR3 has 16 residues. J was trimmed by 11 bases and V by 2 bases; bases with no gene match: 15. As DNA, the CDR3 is TGCGCCAGCAGCCAATTAGGCCTAGATAGCGGGAGGCCAGAGTACTTC. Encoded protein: CASSQLGLDSGRPEYF.

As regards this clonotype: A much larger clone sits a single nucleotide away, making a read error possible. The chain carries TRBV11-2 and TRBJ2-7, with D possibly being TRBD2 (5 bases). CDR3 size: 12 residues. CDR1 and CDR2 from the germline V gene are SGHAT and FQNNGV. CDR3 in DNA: TGTGTCAGCAGCTCGGACTTCCTGGAGCAGTACTTC. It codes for CVSSSDFLEQYF.